This T cell receptor beta chain was identified during a study of blood T cell repertoires in COVID-19. Per the germline V gene, CDR1 is LNHDA and CDR2 is SQIVND (reference sequence). The CDR3 loop spans 17 amino acids. Trimming took 5 bases from V and 0 from J, leaving 19 bases between them. The data were produced by immunoSEQ multiplex PCR, yet TCRdb's version contains in-frame clones alone and is incomplete. This table has about 77,000 clones, 90% appearing once. The V gene is TRBV19, the J gene TRBJ1-1; D remains unclear. The TCR was taken from an elderly woman with active or convalescent COVID-19. The sample consisted of peripheral blood. In nucleotides, the CDR3 is TGTGCCAGTAGTCCCGAGGGTCGAACTAAACTGAACACTGAAGCTTTCTTT. Encoded protein: CASSPEGRTKLNTEAFF.